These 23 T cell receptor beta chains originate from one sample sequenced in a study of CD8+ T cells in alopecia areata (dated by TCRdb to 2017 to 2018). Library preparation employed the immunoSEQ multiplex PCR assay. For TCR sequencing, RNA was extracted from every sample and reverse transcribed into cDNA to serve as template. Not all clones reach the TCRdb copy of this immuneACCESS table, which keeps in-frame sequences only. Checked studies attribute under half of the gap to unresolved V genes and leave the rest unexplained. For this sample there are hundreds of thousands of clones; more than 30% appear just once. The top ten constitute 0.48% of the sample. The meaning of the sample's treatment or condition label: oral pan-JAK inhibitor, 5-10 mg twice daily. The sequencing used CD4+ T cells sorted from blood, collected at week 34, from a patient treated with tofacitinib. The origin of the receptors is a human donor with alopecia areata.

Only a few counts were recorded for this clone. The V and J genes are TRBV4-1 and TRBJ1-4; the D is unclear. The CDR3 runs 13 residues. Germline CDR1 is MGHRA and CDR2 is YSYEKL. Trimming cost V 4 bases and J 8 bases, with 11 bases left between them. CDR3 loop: CASSLLADEKLFF. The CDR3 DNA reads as TGCGCCAGCAGCCTCTTAGCAGACGAAAAACTGTTTTTT.

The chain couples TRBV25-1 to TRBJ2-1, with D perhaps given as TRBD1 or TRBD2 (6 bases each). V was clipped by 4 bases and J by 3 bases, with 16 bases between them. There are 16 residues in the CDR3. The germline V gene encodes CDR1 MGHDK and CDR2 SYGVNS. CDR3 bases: TGTGCCAGCAGTGGCTGGGGGGCCAACAGCTACAATGAGCAGTTCTTC. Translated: CASSGWGANSYNEQFF.

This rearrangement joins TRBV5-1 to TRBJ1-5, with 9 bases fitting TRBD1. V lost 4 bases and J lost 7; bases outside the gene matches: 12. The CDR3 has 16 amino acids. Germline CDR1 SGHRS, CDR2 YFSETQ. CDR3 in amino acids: CASSPTGTGLGQPQHF. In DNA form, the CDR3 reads TGCGCCAGCAGCCCCACCGGGACAGGGTTAGGACAGCCCCAGCATTTT.

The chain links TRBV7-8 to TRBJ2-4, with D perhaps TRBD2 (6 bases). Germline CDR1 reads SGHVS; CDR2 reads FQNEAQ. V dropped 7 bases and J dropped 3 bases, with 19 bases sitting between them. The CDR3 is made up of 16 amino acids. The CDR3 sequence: CASTNAGGKDKNIQYF. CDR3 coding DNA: TGTGCCAGCACCAACGCCGGGGGTAAAGACAAAAACATTCAGTACTTC.

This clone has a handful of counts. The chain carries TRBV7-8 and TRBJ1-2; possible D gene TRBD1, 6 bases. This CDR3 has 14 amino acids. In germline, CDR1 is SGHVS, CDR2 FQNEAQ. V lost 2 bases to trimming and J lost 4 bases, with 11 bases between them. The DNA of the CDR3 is TGTGCCAGCAGCTTAACAGGGATTGGCTATGGCTACACCTTC. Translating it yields CASSLTGIGYGYTF.

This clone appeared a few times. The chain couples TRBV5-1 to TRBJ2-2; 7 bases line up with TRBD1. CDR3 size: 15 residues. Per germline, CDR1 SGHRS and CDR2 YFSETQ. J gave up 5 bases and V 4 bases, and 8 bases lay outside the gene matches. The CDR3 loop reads CASSRGTGETGELFF. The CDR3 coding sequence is TGCGCCAGCAGCCGGGGAACAGGGGAAACCGGGGAGCTGTTTTTT.

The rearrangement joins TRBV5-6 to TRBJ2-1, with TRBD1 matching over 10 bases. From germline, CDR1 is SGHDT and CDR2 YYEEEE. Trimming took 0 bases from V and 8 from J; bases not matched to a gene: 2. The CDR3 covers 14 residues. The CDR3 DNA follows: TGTGCCAGCAGCTTGGTGGGACAGGGGCATGAGCAGTTCTTC. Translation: CASSLVGQGHEQFF.

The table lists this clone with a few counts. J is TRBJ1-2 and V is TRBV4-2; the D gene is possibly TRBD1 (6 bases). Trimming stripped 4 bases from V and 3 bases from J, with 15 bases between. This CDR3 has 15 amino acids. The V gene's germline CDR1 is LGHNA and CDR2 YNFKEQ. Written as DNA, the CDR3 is TGTGCCAGCAGCCCTACAGGGTTCGGAGACTATGGCTACACCTTC. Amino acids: CASSPTGFGDYGYTF.

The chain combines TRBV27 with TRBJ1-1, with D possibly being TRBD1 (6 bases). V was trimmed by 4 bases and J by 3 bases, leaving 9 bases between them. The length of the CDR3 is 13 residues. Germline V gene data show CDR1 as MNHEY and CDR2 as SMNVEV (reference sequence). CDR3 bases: TGTGCCAGCAGTTACAGGGCCGACACTGAAGCTTTCTTT. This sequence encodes CASSYRADTEAFF.

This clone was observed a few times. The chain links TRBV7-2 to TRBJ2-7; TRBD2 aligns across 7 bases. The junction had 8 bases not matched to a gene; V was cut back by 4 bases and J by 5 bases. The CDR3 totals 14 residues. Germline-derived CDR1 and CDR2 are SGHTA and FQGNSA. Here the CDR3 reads CASSSSVLADEQYF. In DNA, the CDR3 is TGTGCCAGCAGCTCCTCGGTCCTAGCGGACGAGCAGTACTTC.

DNA of the CDR3: TGCAGCGTCGGACAGACCAACACTGAAGCTTTCTTT. This gives the protein CSVGQTNTEAFF. The gene calls are TRBV29-1 and TRBJ1-1; tentative D call: TRBD1 (6 bases). V was shortened by 6 bases and J by 2 bases, with 10 bases between the two germline ends. This CDR3 is built from 12 residues. CDR1 and CDR2 from the germline V gene are SQVTM and ANQGSEA. The entire variable domain, with the rest obtained from reference TRBV29-1 and TRBJ1-1, is as follows: SAVISQKPSRDICQRGTSLTIQCQVDSQVTMMFWYRQQPGQSLTLIATANQGSEATYESGFVIDKFPISRPNLTFSTLTVSNMSPEDSSIYLCSVGQTNTEAFFGQGTRLTVV.

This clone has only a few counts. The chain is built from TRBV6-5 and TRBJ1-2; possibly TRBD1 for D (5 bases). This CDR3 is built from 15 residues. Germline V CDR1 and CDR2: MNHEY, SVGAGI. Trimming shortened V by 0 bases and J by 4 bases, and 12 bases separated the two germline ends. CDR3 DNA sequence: TGTGCCAGCAGTTACTCGTTCGACAGTAGCTATGGCTACACCTTC. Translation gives CASSYSFDSSYGYTF.

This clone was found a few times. CDR3 sequence (DNA): TGTGCCATCAGCAGACTGGGCTCCTACGAGCAGTACTTC. This sequence encodes CAISRLGSYEQYF. The chain uses TRBV10-3 and TRBJ2-7, with D uncertain. Germline values: CDR1 ENHRY, CDR2 SYGVKD. With 6 bases removed from V and 0 bases from J, the gap between germline ends came to 9 bases. The CDR3 covers 13 residues.

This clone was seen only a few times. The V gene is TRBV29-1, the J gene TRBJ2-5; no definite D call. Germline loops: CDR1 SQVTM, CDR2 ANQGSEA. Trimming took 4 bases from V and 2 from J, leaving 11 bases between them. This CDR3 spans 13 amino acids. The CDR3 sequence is CSVAGVLQETQYF. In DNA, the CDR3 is TGCAGCGTTGCTGGGGTCCTTCAAGAGACCCAGTACTTC.

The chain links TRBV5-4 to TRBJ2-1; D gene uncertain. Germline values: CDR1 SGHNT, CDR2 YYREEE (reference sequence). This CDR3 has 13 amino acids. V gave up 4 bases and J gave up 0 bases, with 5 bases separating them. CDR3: CASSQHSYNEQFF. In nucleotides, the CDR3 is TGTGCCAGCAGCCAGCACTCCTACAATGAGCAGTTCTTC.

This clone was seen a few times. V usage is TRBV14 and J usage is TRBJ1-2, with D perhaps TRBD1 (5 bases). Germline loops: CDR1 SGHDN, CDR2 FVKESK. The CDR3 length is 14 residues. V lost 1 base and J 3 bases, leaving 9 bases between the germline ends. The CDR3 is CASSQGGTYYGYTF. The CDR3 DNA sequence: TGTGCCAGCAGCCAAGGCGGGACTTACTATGGCTACACCTTC. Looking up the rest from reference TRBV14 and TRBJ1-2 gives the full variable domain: EAGVTQFPSHSVIEKGQTVTLRCDPISGHDNLYWYRRVMGKEIKFLLHFVKESKQDESGMPNNRFLAERTGGTYSTLKVQPAELEDSGVYFCASSQGGTYYGYTFGSGTRLTVV.

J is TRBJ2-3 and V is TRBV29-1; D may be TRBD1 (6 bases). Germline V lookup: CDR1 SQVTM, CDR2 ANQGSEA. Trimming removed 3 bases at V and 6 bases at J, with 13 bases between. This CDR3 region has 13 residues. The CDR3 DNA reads TGCAGCGTTGAGGCAGGGGCTGGGGATACGCAGTATTTT. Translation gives CSVEAGAGDTQYF.

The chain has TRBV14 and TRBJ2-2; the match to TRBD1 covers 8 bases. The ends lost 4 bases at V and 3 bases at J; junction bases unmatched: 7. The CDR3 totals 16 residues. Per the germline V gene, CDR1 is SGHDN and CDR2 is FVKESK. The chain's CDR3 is CASSLRDRPDTGELFF. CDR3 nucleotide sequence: TGTGCCAGCAGCCTACGGGACAGGCCTGACACCGGGGAGCTGTTTTTT.

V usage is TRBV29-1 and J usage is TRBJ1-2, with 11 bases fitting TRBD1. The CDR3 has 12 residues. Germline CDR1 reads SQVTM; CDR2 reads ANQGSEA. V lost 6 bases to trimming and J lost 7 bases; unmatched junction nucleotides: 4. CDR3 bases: TGCAGCGTGGGGACAGGGGGAAGTGGCTACACCTTC. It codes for CSVGTGGSGYTF.

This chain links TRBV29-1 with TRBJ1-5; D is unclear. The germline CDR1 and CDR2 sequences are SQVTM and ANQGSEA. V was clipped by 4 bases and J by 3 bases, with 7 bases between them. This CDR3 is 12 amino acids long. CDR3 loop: CSVGVLNQPQHF. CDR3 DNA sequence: TGCAGCGTTGGAGTCCTCAATCAGCCCCAGCATTTT.

CDR3 loop: CASSQVNQEVYEQYF. In DNA, the CDR3 is TGCGCCAGCAGCCAAGTTAATCAAGAGGTCTACGAGCAGTACTTC. The genes are TRBV4-1 and TRBJ2-7; D is uncertain. V dropped 1 base and J dropped 3 bases, with 13 bases sitting between them. The CDR3 covers 15 residues. Germline V CDR1 and CDR2: MGHRA, YSYEKL.

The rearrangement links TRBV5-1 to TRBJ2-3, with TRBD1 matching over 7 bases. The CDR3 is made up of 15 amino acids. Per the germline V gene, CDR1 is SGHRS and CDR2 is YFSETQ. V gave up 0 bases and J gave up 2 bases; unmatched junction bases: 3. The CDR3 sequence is CASSLGDRLTDTQYF. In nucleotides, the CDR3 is TGCGCCAGCAGCTTGGGGGACAGACTCACAGATACGCAGTATTTT.

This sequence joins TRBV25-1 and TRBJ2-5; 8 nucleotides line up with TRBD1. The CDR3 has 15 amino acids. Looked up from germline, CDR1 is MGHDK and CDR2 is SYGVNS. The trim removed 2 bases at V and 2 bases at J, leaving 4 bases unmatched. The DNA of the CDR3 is TGTGCCAGCAGTGAAGGGGGACAGGTTCAAGAGACCCAGTACTTC. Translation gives CASSEGGQVQETQYF.